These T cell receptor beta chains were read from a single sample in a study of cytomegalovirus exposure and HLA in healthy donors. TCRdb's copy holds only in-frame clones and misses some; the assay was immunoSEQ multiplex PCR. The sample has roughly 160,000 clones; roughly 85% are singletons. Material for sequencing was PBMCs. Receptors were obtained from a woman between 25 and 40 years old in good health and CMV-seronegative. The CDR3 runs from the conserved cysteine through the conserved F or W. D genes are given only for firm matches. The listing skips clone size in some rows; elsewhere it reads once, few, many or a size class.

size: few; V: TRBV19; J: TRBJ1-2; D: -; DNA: TGTGCCAGTAGTATGTCCGGTGCAGGGGCAAACAACTATGGCTACACCTTC; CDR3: CASSMSGAGANNYGYTF
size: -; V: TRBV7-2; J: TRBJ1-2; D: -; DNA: TGTGCCAGCATGAGAGGGAAGTGGGCCGGCTACACCTTC; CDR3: CASMRGKWAGYTF
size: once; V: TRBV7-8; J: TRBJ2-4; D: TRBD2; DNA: TGTGCCAGCAGCTGGGGAGCTAGCGGGGGACCCGGGGACATTCAGTACTTC; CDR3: CASSWGASGGPGDIQYF
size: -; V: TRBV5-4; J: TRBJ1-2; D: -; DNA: TGTGCCAGCAGCTCCCCGGGGGGGGCAAACTATGGCTACACCTTC; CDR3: CASSSPGGANYGYTF
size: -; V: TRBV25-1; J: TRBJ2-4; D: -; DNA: TGTGCCAGCAGTGAAGATCGAGGGTGGGCCAAAAACATTCAGTACTTC; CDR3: CASSEDRGWAKNIQYF
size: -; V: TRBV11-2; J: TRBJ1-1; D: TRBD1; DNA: TGTGCCAGCAGCTTGACACAGGGGGCAGGTGAAGCTTTCTTT; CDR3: CASSLTQGAGEAFF
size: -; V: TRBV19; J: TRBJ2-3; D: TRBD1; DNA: TGTGCCAGTACGGACAGGGTTACAGATACGCAGTATTTT; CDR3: CASTDRVTDTQYF
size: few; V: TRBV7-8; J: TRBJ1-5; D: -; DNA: TGTGCCAGCAGCTCTTGGGGAGGGGAGCCCCAGCATTTT; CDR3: CASSSWGGEPQHF
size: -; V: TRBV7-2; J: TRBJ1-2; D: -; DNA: TGTGCCAGCAGCCCGCGCTCCAGGGACTCTAACTATGGCTACACCTTC; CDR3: CASSPRSRDSNYGYTF
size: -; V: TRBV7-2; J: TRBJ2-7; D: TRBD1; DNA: TGTGCCAGCAGCGGCGGGACAGGGAGGCTCTACGAGCAGTACTTC; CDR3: CASSGGTGRLYEQYF
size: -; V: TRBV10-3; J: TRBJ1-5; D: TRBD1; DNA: TGTGCCAGCCAGGGGGGAGATCAGCCCCAGCATTTT; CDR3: CASQGGDQPQHF
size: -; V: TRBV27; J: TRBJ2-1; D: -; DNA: TGTGCCAGCAGTTTAAGCCCGAACAATGAGCAGTTCTTC; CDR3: CASSLSPNNEQFF
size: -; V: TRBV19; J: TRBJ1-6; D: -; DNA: TGTGCCAGTAGTATGGGCCCCTCGGGGAGGATGCGTTCACCCCTCCACTTT; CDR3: CASSMGPSGRMRSPLHF
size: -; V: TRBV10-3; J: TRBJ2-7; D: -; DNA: TGTGCCATCAGTGCGAATGAGGGCTCCGGGTACGAGCAGTACTTC; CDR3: CAISANEGSGYEQYF
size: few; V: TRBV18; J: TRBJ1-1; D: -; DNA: TGTGCCAGCTCACCACTAGACAGCCAGGGGAACACTGAAGCTTTCTTT; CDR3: CASSPLDSQGNTEAFF
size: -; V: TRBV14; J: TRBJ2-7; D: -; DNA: TGTGCCAGCAGCCGTGGACAGAACCTAGGTCCCCGGAGGCAGTACTTC; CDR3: CASSRGQNLGPRRQYF
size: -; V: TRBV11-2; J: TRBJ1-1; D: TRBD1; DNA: TGTGCCAGCAGTTATGGGACAGGCCCTCCTGAAGCTTTCTTT; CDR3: CASSYGTGPPEAFF
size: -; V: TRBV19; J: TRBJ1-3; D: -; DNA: TGTGCCAGTAGTGCCAGGGGTCGAGGCGGAAACACCATATATTTT; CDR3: CASSARGRGGNTIYF
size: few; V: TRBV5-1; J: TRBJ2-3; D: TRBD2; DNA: TGCGCCAGCAGCTTGGCCGGGACTAGCGGGGATACGCAGTATTTT; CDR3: CASSLAGTSGDTQYF
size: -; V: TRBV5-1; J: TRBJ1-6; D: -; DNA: TGCGCCAGCAGCTCGGACAGTGCGTATAATTCACCCCTCCACTTT; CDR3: CASSSDSAYNSPLHF
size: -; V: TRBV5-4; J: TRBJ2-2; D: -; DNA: TGTGCCAGCAGCCTCGGGGGGCCTGCCGGGGAGCTGTTTTTT; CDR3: CASSLGGPAGELFF
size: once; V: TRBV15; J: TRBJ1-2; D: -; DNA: TGTGCCACCAAGGCGGGATCAGCTTATGGCTACACCTTC; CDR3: CATKAGSAYGYTF
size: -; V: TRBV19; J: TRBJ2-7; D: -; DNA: TGTGCCAGTAGCGTTCCGGGGACACCCCCCTACGAGCAGTACTTC; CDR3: CASSVPGTPPYEQYF
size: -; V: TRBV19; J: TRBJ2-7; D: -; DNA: TGTGCCAGTAGTATGGGAGGCTACGAGCAGTACTTC; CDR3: CASSMGGYEQYF
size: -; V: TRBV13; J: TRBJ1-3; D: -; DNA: TGTGCCAGCAGCTTATTTGCACAGCTAAGAAACACCATATATTTT; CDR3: CASSLFAQLRNTIYF
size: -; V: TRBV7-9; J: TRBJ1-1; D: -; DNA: TGTGCCAGCAGCAAGGGAGGGTACGGCACTGAAGCTTTCTTT; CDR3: CASSKGGYGTEAFF
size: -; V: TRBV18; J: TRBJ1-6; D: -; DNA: TGTGCCAGCTCACCACTGGAGGGTTATAATTCACCCCTCCACTTT; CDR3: CASSPLEGYNSPLHF
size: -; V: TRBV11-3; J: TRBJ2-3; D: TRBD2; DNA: TGTGCCAGCAGCTTAGGGGAGGGACCAACCCAAGATACGCAGTATTTT; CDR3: CASSLGEGPTQDTQYF
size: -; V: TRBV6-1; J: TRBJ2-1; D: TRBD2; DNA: TGTGCCAGCAGTGAAAGGCGGGAGGGCGAGTGGGCCCCTGCCTACAATGAGCAGTTCTTC; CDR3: CASSERREGEWAPAYNEQFF